The 3 T cell receptor beta chains presented below share a single source sample, sequenced in a study of T cells expressing NK-cell markers. For each CDR3 protein, TCRdb gives one entry from its re-call of the 5' RACE reads, without DNA. This repertoire includes 550,000 or so distinct CDR3 sequences. Material for sequencing was blood T cells: a sorted CD56 or NKG2C T cell subset, CD4+ or CD8+ T cells, or bulk PBMC T cells (not recorded which). Receptor source: a man aged 18 to 30 in good health.

The CDR3 loop reads CASSSRGMTEAFF. J is TRBJ1-1 and V is TRBV6-5; TCRdb outputs TRBD1, but without DNA this stays unchecked. CDR1 MNHEY and CDR2 SVGAGI come from the germline V gene. The CDR3 length is 13 residues.

The V gene is TRBV4-3, the J gene TRBJ2-1. Germline CDR1 reads LGHNA; CDR2 reads YSLEER. This CDR3 is 17 amino acids long. The CDR3 sequence is CASSQDTRPVSYNEQFF.

The CDR3 region is CAWSPRSDEQFF. The chain employs TRBV30 and TRBJ2-1; checking the TCRdb D call of TRBD1 is not possible without DNA. Germline V gene sequence: CDR1 GTSNPN, CDR2 SVGIG (reference sequence). The CDR3 is 12 amino acids.